The clone carrying this T cell receptor beta chain was observed a handful of times. Looked up from germline, CDR1 is LGHDT and CDR2 is YNNKEL (reference sequence). Trimming took off 1 base at V and 7 bases at J, with 8 bases between the two ends. The CDR3 length is 14 residues. This sample was included in a study of blood T cells in healthy people across ages. Then a second PCR, running about 6 to 12 cycles, was carried out with a sample-barcoded 5' primer and a J-beta primer mix. The authors tagged each cDNA molecule using a template-switch adaptor with 12 random nucleotides. MiXCR, run by TCRdb on the 5' RACE reads, gives a single entry per CDR3 protein. The sample has roughly 800,000 distinct CDR3 sequences, 58% seen once.

The chain joins TRBV3-1 to TRBJ1-6; TRBD1 might be the D (6 bases). This clonotype was sampled from a man aged 30 to 45 in good health. Sequencing input: blood. The CDR3 DNA follows: TGTGCCAGCAGCCAAGGGACAGAGAATTCACCCCTCCACTTT. Translated, it gives CASSQGTENSPLHF.